Each of the 28 T cell receptor beta chains below was sequenced from the same sample in a study of blood T cell repertoires in COVID-19. TCRdb keeps only in-frame clones here, not all; method: immunoSEQ multiplex PCR. The table shows around 80,000 clones, with around 80% occurring only once. Material for sequencing was peripheral blood. The receptors derive from a woman older than 75 with acute or convalescent COVID-19.

The chain carries TRBV3-1 (or the pseudogene TRBV3-2) and TRBJ1-2; 7 nucleotides line up with TRBD1. The V and J ends lost 2 bases and 7 bases, in that order; junction bases with no gene match: 7. CDR3 length: 14 amino acids. Germline values: CDR1 LGHDT, CDR2 YNNKEL (reference sequence). The CDR3 nucleotides are TGTGCCAGCAGCCAACTCTCGACAGGGTCTGGCTACACCTTC. Amino acid sequence: CASSQLSTGSGYTF.

The chain carries TRBV5-1 and TRBJ2-3; 7 nucleotides match TRBD1. After removal of 0 bases from V and 0 bases from J, the junction contained 4 bases not matched to a gene. The germline CDR1 and CDR2 sequences are SGHRS and YFSETQ. The CDR3 covers 16 residues. The CDR3 region has the DNA TGCGCCAGCAGCTTGGCCGGCAGGGGGAGCACAGATACGCAGTATTTT. Amino acids: CASSLAGRGSTDTQYF.

This sequence joins TRBV19 and TRBJ1-1; D not certain. V was shortened by 0 bases and J by 3 bases, with 14 bases between the two germline ends. The germline CDR1 and CDR2 sequences are LNHDA and SQIVND (reference sequence). The CDR3 spans 16 residues. In DNA form, the CDR3 reads TGTGCCAGTAGTATAGATTTAGCCCAACTGGACACTGAAGCTTTCTTT. It is translated as CASSIDLAQLDTEAFF.

The chain links TRBV7-8 to TRBJ2-1; 7 bases agree with TRBD1. V dropped 0 bases and J dropped 0; count of bases not matched to a gene: 8. Germline CDR1 SGHVS, CDR2 FQNEAQ. The CDR3 extends over 18 amino acids. The CDR3 nucleotides read TGTGCCAGCAGCTTAGCGAGGGGGCGGATTAGCTCCTACAATGAGCAGTTCTTC. Its protein product is CASSLARGRISSYNEQFF. Variable domain in full (rest from reference TRBV7-8 and TRBJ2-1): GAGVSQSPRYKVAKRGQDVALRCDPISGHVSLFWYQQALGQGPEFLTYFQNEAQLDKSGLPSDRFFAERPEGSVSTLKIQRTQQEDSAVYLCASSLARGRISSYNEQFFGPGTRLTVL.

The chain joins TRBV24-1 to TRBJ2-2; TRBD1 matches at 7 bases. The CDR3 consists of 16 residues. V shed 9 bases, J shed 4 bases, and the junction held 13 bases outside the gene matches. Germline V lookup: CDR1 KGHDR, CDR2 SFDVKD. The chain's CDR3 is CATGSARNRGTGELFF. The CDR3 DNA sequence: TGTGCCACCGGGAGTGCGAGGAACAGGGGCACCGGGGAGCTGTTTTTT.

This clone was observed a few times. The rearrangement joins TRBV13 to TRBJ1-1; 11 nucleotides match TRBD1. The germline CDR1 and CDR2 sequences are PRHDT and FYEKMQ (reference sequence). The J segment lost 10 bases and the V segment lost 2 bases, leaving 3 bases of the junction unmatched. There are 13 residues in the CDR3. CDR3 sequence reads: CASSLKGQGGAFF. CDR3 coding DNA: TGTGCCAGCAGCTTAAAGGGACAGGGGGGAGCTTTCTTT.

The chain couples TRBV5-1 to TRBJ1-1; TRBD1 agrees at 7 bases. Germline trimming cut 4 bases from V and 1 base from J; bases unmatched to any gene: 10. CDR3 length: 16 residues. Germline V gene lookup returns CDR1 SGHRS and CDR2 YFSETQ. DNA of the CDR3: TGCGCCAGCAGCCCTCCGAGCCGACAGGGGAACACTGAAGCTTTCTTT. Residues: CASSPPSRQGNTEAFF.

The genes are TRBV10-3 and TRBJ1-5, with a tentative D call TRBD1 (5 bases). CDR3 length: 15 amino acids. Germline loops: CDR1 ENHRY, CDR2 SYGVKD. V lost 4 bases and J lost 0, with 10 bases in between. The DNA of the CDR3 is TGTGCCATCAGTGCTGGGGGGGATAGCAATCAGCCCCAGCATTTT. Protein sequence: CAISAGGDSNQPQHF.

The rearrangement joins TRBV9 to TRBJ1-6; D not certain. V was shortened by 4 bases and J by 5 bases, with 13 bases between the two germline ends. CDR1 SGDLS and CDR2 YYNGEE come from the germline V gene. The CDR3 extends over 15 amino acids. CDR3 region: CASSSRGQNNSPLHF. The DNA for the CDR3 is TGTGCCAGCAGCTCACGGGGTCAGAATAATTCACCCCTCCACTTT. The entire variable domain, with the rest obtained from reference TRBV9 and TRBJ1-6, is as follows: DSGVTQTPKHLITATGQRVTLRCSPRSGDLSVYWYQQSLDQGLQFLIQYYNGEERAKGNILERFSAQQFPDLHSELNLSSLELGDSALYFCASSSRGQNNSPLHFGNGTRLTVT.

V and J are TRBV6-6 and TRBJ1-2, with TRBD1 matching 7 bases. The CDR3 is 11 amino acids. Germline values: CDR1 MNHNY, CDR2 SVGAGI (reference sequence). Trimming at V came to 6 bases and at J to 8 bases, leaving 3 bases not matched to a gene. The CDR3 DNA follows: TGTGCCAGCAGGACGACAGGGGGCTACACCTTC. Translation gives CASRTTGGYTF.

The rearrangement joins TRBV7-9 to TRBJ2-1, with D unclear. The V gene lost 5 bases and the J gene lost 4 bases, with 6 bases spanning the gap. The CDR3 spans 12 residues. From germline, CDR1 is SEHNR and CDR2 FQNEAQ (reference sequence). The CDR3: CASSTQYNEQFF. In DNA form, the CDR3 reads TGTGCCAGCAGCACTCAATACAATGAGCAGTTCTTC.

This clone was observed a handful of times. V gene TRBV7-9 combines with J gene TRBJ1-3, with D perhaps matching TRBD1 (5 bases). The CDR3 covers 12 residues. Germline-derived CDR1 and CDR2 are SEHNR and FQNEAQ (reference sequence). With 3 bases removed from V and 10 bases from J, the gap between germline ends came to 10 bases. The CDR3 DNA is TGTGCCAGCAGCTTGGGACTAGGGACCATATATTTT. Amino acid sequence: CASSLGLGTIYF.

The chain couples TRBV7-9 to TRBJ1-6; the D gene is possibly TRBD1 (5 bases). CDR1 is SEHNR, CDR2 FQNEAQ, per germline (reference sequence). The CDR3 sequence is 18 residues long. V lost 1 base, J lost 0 bases, and 13 bases lay in between. The CDR3 reads CASSLGQPPGSYNSPLHF. The CDR3 DNA reads TGTGCCAGCAGCTTAGGACAGCCCCCTGGCTCCTATAATTCACCCCTCCACTTT.

This clone was detected only a few times. The rearrangement uses TRBV5-8 and TRBJ2-2, with 8 bases that match TRBD2. This CDR3 comprises 17 residues. From germline, CDR1 is SGHTS and CDR2 YDEGEE. V dropped 0 bases and J dropped 1; count of bases not matched to a gene: 5. The DNA of the CDR3 is TGTGCCAGCAGCTTGGCGGGGGGGACTTGGAACACCGGGGAGCTGTTTTTT. This codes for CASSLAGGTWNTGELFF.

V and J are TRBV7-9 and TRBJ1-3; D perhaps matches TRBD1 (6 bases). Germline V gene sequence: CDR1 SEHNR, CDR2 FQNEAQ (reference sequence). Deletions cut 3 bases from V and 0 bases from J, with 15 bases between. CDR3 size: 17 residues. The CDR3 nucleotides are TGTGCCAGCAGCTTCTGGTCAGGGGCTTCCTCTGGAAACACCATATATTTT. Its translation is CASSFWSGASSGNTIYF.

This sequence joins TRBV19 and TRBJ1-5; perhaps TRBD1 as D (5 bases). Trimming removed 6 bases from V and 1 base from J, with 10 bases in between. Germline lookup yields CDR1 LNHDA and CDR2 SQIVND (reference sequence). CDR3 length: 14 amino acids. In nucleotides, the CDR3 is TGTGCCAGTAGACCTGACAGCAGCAATCAGCCCCAGCATTTT. Amino acids: CASRPDSSNQPQHF.

The chain combines TRBV6-1 with TRBJ1-3; 7 positions match TRBD1. The CDR3 is 15 residues long. V shed 2 bases, J shed 0 bases, and the junction held 1 base outside the gene matches. The germline gives CDR1 MNHNS, CDR2 SASEGT. The chain's CDR3 is CASSETGDSGNTIYF. Here the CDR3 DNA reads TGTGCCAGCAGTGAAACAGGGGACTCTGGAAACACCATATATTTT.

The chain combines TRBV6-1 with TRBJ1-6, with D uncertain. V lost 2 bases and J 0 bases, leaving 8 bases between the germline ends. This CDR3 comprises 16 residues. Germline V gives CDR1 MNHNS, CDR2 SASEGT. The CDR3 DNA reads as TGTGCCAGCAGTGAACCCTCCAGCTCCTATAATTCACCCCTCCACTTT. This encodes CASSEPSSSYNSPLHF.

The chain employs TRBV28 and TRBJ2-7; D uncertain. The CDR3 runs to 12 residues. Germline V CDR1 and CDR2: MDHEN, SYDVKM. Trimming shortened V by 3 bases and J by 7 bases, and 10 bases separated the two germline ends. CDR3 sequence reads: CASSLNAREQYF. CDR3 DNA: TGTGCCAGCAGTTTGAATGCGAGGGAGCAGTACTTC.

This clone was observed a few times. V is TRBV7-2 and J is TRBJ1-3; D ambiguous. This CDR3 has 16 amino acids. Per the germline V gene, CDR1 is SGHTA and CDR2 is FQGNSA. Trimming left V 7 bases short and J 0 bases short, with 16 bases between. The CDR3 nucleotides read TGTGCCAGCAACTTTCGCCAGTCAAGCTCTGGAAACACCATATATTTT. This encodes CASNFRQSSSGNTIYF.

The chain recombines TRBV2 with TRBJ1-4, with 7 bases matching TRBD1. Germline-derived CDR1 and CDR2 are SNHLY and FYNNEI. CDR3 length: 14 amino acids. V shed 6 bases and J 0 bases; nucleotides not matched to a gene: 1. CDR3 sequence: CASRDRTTNEKLFF. The DNA for the CDR3 is TGTGCCAGCAGGGACAGGACAACTAATGAAAAACTGTTTTTT. Using reference TRBV2 and TRBJ1-4 for the parts outside the CDR3, the full variable domain is EPEVTQTPSHQVTQMGQEVILRCVPISNHLYFYWYRQILGQKVEFLVSFYNNEISEKSEIFDDQFSVERPDGSNFTLKIRSTKLEDSAMYFCASRDRTTNEKLFFGSGTQLSVL.

The chain couples TRBV19 to TRBJ2-3; 11 nucleotides line up with TRBD2. Per germline, CDR1 LNHDA and CDR2 SQIVND (reference sequence). V dropped 10 bases and J dropped 4; count of bases not matched to a gene: 13. CDR3 length: 16 residues. The CDR3 DNA sequence: TGTGCCACCAGGGATCTAGCGGGGGGAGTAGCAGATACGCAGTATTTT. Amino acids: CATRDLAGGVADTQYF.

The chain employs TRBV10-3 and TRBJ1-6, with TRBD1 matching over 7 bases. Germline lookup yields CDR1 ENHRY and CDR2 SYGVKD. CDR3 length: 14 amino acids. V dropped 6 bases and J dropped 7; count of bases not matched to a gene: 6. The CDR3 protein is CAIRLTGLNSPLHF. In DNA form, the CDR3 reads TGTGCCATCAGGCTGACAGGGCTGAATTCACCCCTCCACTTT.

The chain is built from TRBV5-4 and TRBJ2-7; 11 positions agree with TRBD1. Per germline, CDR1 SGHNT and CDR2 YYREEE (reference sequence). The CDR3 runs 15 residues. Unmatched junction bases numbered 2, after V lost 0 bases and J lost 3 bases. Here the CDR3 DNA reads TGTGCCAGCAGCTTGGCCGGGACAGGGGGCTACGAGCAGTACTTC. Its translation is CASSLAGTGGYEQYF.

With regard to this clone: At the DNA level, this CDR3 is encoded by other sequences in the same sample as well. CDR3 region: CASSQGQGNTIYF. The DNA of the CDR3 is TGTGCCAGCAGCCAAGGACAGGGAAACACCATATATTTT. The rearrangement links TRBV3-1 (or the pseudogene TRBV3-2) to TRBJ1-3, with a tentative D call TRBD1 (5 bases). Germline V CDR1 and CDR2: LGHDT, YNNKEL (reference sequence). The CDR3 is 13 residues long. With 1 base removed from V and 4 bases from J, the gap between germline ends came to 5 bases.

The rearrangement joins TRBV7-3 to TRBJ2-2, with D unresolved. The germline CDR1 and CDR2 sequences are SGHTA and FQGTGA. Trimming shortened V by 4 bases and J by 6 bases, and 12 bases separated the two germline ends. This CDR3 is 14 amino acids long. This CDR3 reads CASSSTDSAGELFF. CDR3 DNA: TGTGCCAGCAGCTCTACAGATTCGGCCGGGGAGCTGTTTTTT.

This chain joins TRBV11-3 and TRBJ2-7; D unresolved. The CDR3 totals 11 residues. Germline CDR1 SGHNT, CDR2 YENEEA. V lost 5 bases to trimming and J lost 3 bases, with 5 bases between them. CDR3 amino acids: CASSAYYEQYF. The DNA for the CDR3 is TGTGCCAGCAGCGCCTACTACGAGCAGTACTTC.

This clone showed up just a few times. A read error may produce the germline difference seen at one junction end. The chain employs TRBV10-2 and TRBJ1-6, with 8 bases identical to TRBD1. The CDR3 extends over 16 amino acids. Germline assignment: CDR1 WSHSY and CDR2 SAAADI. The CDR3 bases are TGCGCCAGCTGTGACGACAGGGGAGGAAGGAATTCACCCCTCCACTTT. This sequence encodes CASCDDRGGRNSPLHF.